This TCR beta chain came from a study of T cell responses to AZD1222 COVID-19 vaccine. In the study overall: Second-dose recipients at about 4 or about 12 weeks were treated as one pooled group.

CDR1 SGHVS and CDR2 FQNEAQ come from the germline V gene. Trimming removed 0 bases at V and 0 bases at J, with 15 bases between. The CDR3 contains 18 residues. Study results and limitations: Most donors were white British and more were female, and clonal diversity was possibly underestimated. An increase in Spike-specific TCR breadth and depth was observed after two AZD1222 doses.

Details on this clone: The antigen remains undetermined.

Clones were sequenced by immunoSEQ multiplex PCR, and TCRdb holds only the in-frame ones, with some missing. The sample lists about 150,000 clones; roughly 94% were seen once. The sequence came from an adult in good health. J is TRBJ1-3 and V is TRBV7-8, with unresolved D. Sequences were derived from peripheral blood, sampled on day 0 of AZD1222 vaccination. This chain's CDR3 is CASSLAGGVRNSGNTIYF. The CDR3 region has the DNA TGTGCCAGCAGCTTAGCGGGCGGTGTACGTAACTCTGGAAACACCATATATTTT.